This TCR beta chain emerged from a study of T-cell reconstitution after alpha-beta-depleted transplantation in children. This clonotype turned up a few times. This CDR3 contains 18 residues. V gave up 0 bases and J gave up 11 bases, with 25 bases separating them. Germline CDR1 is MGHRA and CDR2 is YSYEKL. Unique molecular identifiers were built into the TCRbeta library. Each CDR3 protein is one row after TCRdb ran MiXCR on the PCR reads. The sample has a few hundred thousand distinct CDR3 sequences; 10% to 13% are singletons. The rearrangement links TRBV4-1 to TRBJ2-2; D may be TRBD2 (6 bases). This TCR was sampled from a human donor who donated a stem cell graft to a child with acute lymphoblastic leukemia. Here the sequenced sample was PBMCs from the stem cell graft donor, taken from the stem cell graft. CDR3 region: CASSQDWIKRVVRFELFF. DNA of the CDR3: TGCGCCAGCAGCCAAGATTGGATTAAGCGGGTGGTTAGGTTTGAGCTGTTTTTT.